Listed below are T cell receptor beta chains from one sample, sequenced in a study of response to subunit inactivated influenza vaccine. Each CDR3 protein gets one entry after TCRdb re-called the RT-PCR reads with MiXCR. This sample has fewer than 550,000 distinct CDR3 sequences, with about 25% found just once. The sample here was CD4+ T cells sorted from PBMCs, taken around 5 days after vaccination. Every receptor here comes from a man between 45 and 60 years old who received an inactivated influenza vaccine. Each CDR3 is given with its conserved first and last residue. A D gene is named only where the DNA matches it firmly. Not every row has a clone size; where given, it reads once, few, many or a size class.

- | TRBJ1-1 | TRBV30 | - | TGTGCCTGTAGTTCTAGAGACAGCCTTTTGAACACTGAAGCTTTCTTT | CACSSRDSLLNTEAFF
- | TRBJ2-3 | TRBV7-9 | few | TGTGCCAGCAAATCAGGGGGCACAGATACGCAGTATTTT | CASKSGGTDTQYF
- | TRBJ1-1 | TRBV5-1 | few | TGCGCCAGCAGCCCCCCGGGGAGGGCCAACACTGAAGCTTTCTTT | CASSPPGRANTEAFF
TRBD1 | TRBJ1-2 | TRBV27 | many | TGTGCCAGCAGTCCGAACCCCGGGACAGGGTCTGGCTACACCTTC | CASSPNPGTGSGYTF
- | TRBJ2-5 | TRBV7-2 | once | TGTGCCAGCAGCTTAAATGTTGGGGAGACCCAGTACTTC | CASSLNVGETQYF
- | TRBJ1-1 | TRBV20-1 | - | TGCAGTGCTAGGAGGGGCGCCGGAACTGAAGCTTTCTTT | CSARRGAGTEAFF
- | TRBJ2-5 | TRBV10-3 | few | TGTGCCATCAGTGAGTCGAAAGAAGAGACCCAGTACTTC | CAISESKEETQYF
- | TRBJ2-3 | TRBV5-5 | once | TGTGCCAGCAGCTTGAAGAGGGTGGCAGATACGCAGTATTTT | CASSLKRVADTQYF
- | TRBJ1-4 | TRBV28 | - | TGTGCCAGCAGTTTAATACATGAAAAACTGTTTTTT | CASSLIHEKLFF
TRBD1 | TRBJ2-3 | TRBV6-1 | - | TGTGCCAGCAGCCGTACGGGACAGACCACAGATACGCAGTATTTT | CASSRTGQTTDTQYF
TRBD1 | TRBJ2-1 | TRBV6-4 | - | TGTGCCAGCAGTGACCGGACAGGTGGGTCCTACAATGAGCAGTTCTTC | CASSDRTGGSYNEQFF
TRBD1 | TRBJ2-4 | TRBV12-3/TRBV12-4 | few | TGTGCCAGCAGTTTGGGACAGGGGAGTCAGTACTTC | CASSLGQGSQYF
- | TRBJ2-7 | TRBV20-1 | - | TGCAGTGCTAGAGATAGGGCAGGGGCGCTCTACGAGCAGTACTTC | CSARDRAGALYEQYF
- | TRBJ1-1 | TRBV7-9 | many | TGTGCCAGCAGCTTAGTCTGGTCCCTTACACTGAACACTGAAGCTTTCTTT | CASSLVWSLTLNTEAFF
- | TRBJ1-1 | TRBV7-2 | once | TGTGCCAGCAGCCCGGGGGCCCCTCAGAACACTGAAGCTTTCTTT | CASSPGAPQNTEAFF
TRBD2 | TRBJ2-3 | TRBV9 | few | TGTGCCAGCAGCGACAAAAGCGGGAGGATAACAGATACGCAGTATTTT | CASSDKSGRITDTQYF
- | TRBJ2-2 | TRBV11-2 | many | TGTGCCAGCAGCTTACTCCGCACCGGGGAGCTGTTTTTT | CASSLLRTGELFF
TRBD2 | TRBJ2-1 | TRBV4-3 | - | TGCGCCAGCAGCCAAGGCGGCGGGGGTCAGCAGTTCTTC | CASSQGGGGQQFF
TRBD2 | TRBJ2-7 | TRBV15 | - | TGTGCCACAAGAGGGACTAGCGGGAGAACCTACGAGCAGTACTTC | CATRGTSGRTYEQYF
- | TRBJ2-2 | TRBV24-1 | - | TGTGCCACCAGTGATCTCCTGACAGTCACCGGGGAGCTGTTTTTT | CATSDLLTVTGELFF
- | TRBJ2-1 | TRBV5-1 | - | TGCGCCAGCAGTCACCAGCTGGACGAGCAGTTCTTC | CASSHQLDEQFF
TRBD1 | TRBJ1-1 | TRBV10-3 | few | TGTGCCATCAGTGAGACAGGGGATAGCACTGAAGCTTTCTTT | CAISETGDSTEAFF
TRBD2 | TRBJ2-3 | TRBV10-3 | few | TGTGCCATCAGTACCGGACTAGCGGGGGACCCCCGAGATACGCAGTATTTT | CAISTGLAGDPRDTQYF
TRBD1 | TRBJ2-2 | TRBV12-3/TRBV12-4 | few | TGTGCCAGCAGACGGACAGGGGTCACCGGGGAGCTGTTTTTT | CASRRTGVTGELFF
TRBD2 | TRBJ2-3 | TRBV20-1 | once | TGCAGTGCTCAGACTAGCGGAGTCACAGATACGCAGTATTTT | CSAQTSGVTDTQYF
TRBD2 | TRBJ2-1 | TRBV7-2 | few | TGTGCCAGCAGCATAGCGACTAGCGCGTATGAGCAGTTCTTC | CASSIATSAYEQFF
- | TRBJ2-5 | TRBV7-2 | - | TGTGCCAGCAGCCTCCGGGACTGGGGGGAGACCCAGTACTTC | CASSLRDWGETQYF
- | TRBJ1-5 | TRBV5-5 | - | TGTGCCAGCAGCGCCACGGGAGCGAGAAGCAATCAGCCCCAGCATTTT | CASSATGARSNQPQHF
TRBD2 | TRBJ2-3 | TRBV10-2 | - | TGCGCCAGCAGTGAGTCGCGGCTAGCGGGGGCTGGCACAGATACGCAGTATTTT | CASSESRLAGAGTDTQYF
- | TRBJ2-2 | TRBV7-2 | - | TGTGCCAGCAGCTTAGTGCAGGGCTCGAACACCGGGGAGCTGTTTTTT | CASSLVQGSNTGELFF
- | TRBJ1-5 | TRBV12-3/TRBV12-4 | - | TGTGCCAGCAGTTTAAAAGGCCCTGGACAGCCCCAGCATTTT | CASSLKGPGQPQHF
- | TRBJ2-1 | TRBV7-7 | few | TGTGCTAGCAGCCAGGGGACTTCAAACTACAATGAGCAGTTCTTC | CASSQGTSNYNEQFF
- | TRBJ2-7 | TRBV7-9 | - | TGTGCCAGCAGCTTATCAGGGTACAACGAGCAGTACTTC | CASSLSGYNEQYF
- | TRBJ2-7 | TRBV20-1 | many | TGCAGTGCTACCCCGGCAGGGAGGTGGAACGAGCAGTACTTC | CSATPAGRWNEQYF
- | TRBJ2-7 | TRBV4-2 | few | TGTGCCAGCAGCGGTAAGCCGACAGTGAGAACCTACGAGCAGTACTTC | CASSGKPTVRTYEQYF
- | TRBJ1-5 | TRBV4-1 | - | TGCGCCAGCAGCCAAGATCTGTCCTTCATCCAGCATTTT | CASSQDLSFIQHF
TRBD2 | TRBJ2-1 | TRBV24-1 | - | TGTGCCACCGGAACGGGGGGTGCGAATGAGCAGTTCTTC | CATGTGGANEQFF
- | TRBJ2-5 | TRBV12-3/TRBV12-4 | many | TGTGCCAGCAGTTTAAAGTACCAAGAGACCCAGTACTTC | CASSLKYQETQYF
- | TRBJ2-5 | TRBV7-8 | few | TGTGCCAGCAGCTTAAATGAGGGGTTCGGGGAGACCCAGTACTTC | CASSLNEGFGETQYF
TRBD2 | TRBJ2-1 | TRBV20-1 | - | TGCAGTGCTAGTGGTATCCGTAGCGGGAGGAGTCAGGAGCAGTTCTTC | CSASGIRSGRSQEQFF
- | TRBJ2-1 | TRBV15 | - | TGTGCCACCAGCCCGGGACAGGGGGGACTAGCGCGAGGGCCTGACTACAATGAGCAGTTCTTC | CATSPGQGGLARGPDYNEQFF
TRBD1 | TRBJ1-5 | TRBV5-1 | - | TGCGCCAGCAGCTGGGGACAGACAGCTCAGCCCCAGCATTTT | CASSWGQTAQPQHF
TRBD1 | TRBJ1-2 | TRBV7-9 | many | TGTGCCAGCAGCCCGCAGGGACAGGGCTTCTATGGCTACACCTTC | CASSPQGQGFYGYTF
TRBD2 | TRBJ2-5 | TRBV5-1 | - | TGCGCCAGCAGCTTGACGTCGGGAGGGGGGATGGAGGACCAGTACTTC | CASSLTSGGGMEDQYF
- | TRBJ2-7 | TRBV20-1 | few | TGCAGTGCTACCCGAAGTAGCGTCTTACCCTACGAGCAGTACTTC | CSATRSSVLPYEQYF
- | TRBJ2-7 | TRBV7-3 | - | TGTGCCAGCAGCTTAGGGGCAGGGGACAACGAGCAGTACTTC | CASSLGAGDNEQYF
TRBD2 | TRBJ2-1 | TRBV12-3/TRBV12-4 | few | TGTGCCAGCAGTACCGGGACTAGCGGCTCCAATGAGCAGTTCTTC | CASSTGTSGSNEQFF
- | TRBJ2-3 | TRBV7-2 | few | TGTGCCAGCAGCTTAGTACTGGCAGTTACGCAGTATTTT | CASSLVLAVTQYF
- | TRBJ2-1 | TRBV5-6 | few | TGTGCCAGCAGCTTGCGCGTCGGTGGCGACTACAATGAGCAGTTCTTC | CASSLRVGGDYNEQFF
TRBD2 | TRBJ2-3 | TRBV10-3 | few | TGTGCCACCTTGTCTAGCGGGAGATTACCTAGCACAGATACGCAGTATTTT | CATLSSGRLPSTDTQYF
- | TRBJ2-2 | TRBV24-1 | few | TGTGCCACCAGTGCAAGGCCGAACACCGGGGAGCTGTTTTTT | CATSARPNTGELFF
TRBD2 | TRBJ2-1 | TRBV6-2/TRBV6-3 | many | TGTGCCAGCAGTCCTCTTGGGACTAGAAAAAATGAGCAGTTCTTC | CASSPLGTRKNEQFF
- | TRBJ1-4 | TRBV7-2 | few | TGTGCCAGCAGCTTACAGACAGGTGATAATGAAAAACTGTTTTTT | CASSLQTGDNEKLFF
- | TRBJ1-4 | TRBV29-1 | - | TGCAGCGTTGAGCCTGAGAATGAAAAACTGTTTTTT | CSVEPENEKLFF
TRBD1 | TRBJ2-7 | TRBV12-3/TRBV12-4 | few | TGTGCCAGCCAAAAGGACAGGATATCCTACGAGCAGTACTTC | CASQKDRISYEQYF